One sample yielded the 32 T cell receptor beta chains listed below, sequenced in a study of blood T cell repertoires in COVID-19. TCRdb's copy holds only in-frame clones and misses some; the assay was immunoSEQ multiplex PCR. In the table there are fewer than 350,000 clones, about 89% of which are singletons. The sample comprised PBMCs or T cells enriched from blood (not recorded which). The receptors here all came from a man aged 60-69 years who had recovered from COVID-19.

This clone showed up just once. The V gene is TRBV29-1, the J gene TRBJ2-1, with no clear D. V lost 4 bases and J lost 4, with 11 bases in between. CDR1 and CDR2 (germline): SQVTM, ANQGSEA. The CDR3 runs to 13 residues. The DNA of the CDR3 is TGCAGCGTTGTTTCGCCAGTTTACAATGAGCAGTTCTTC. Its protein product is CSVVSPVYNEQFF.

A single count supports this clone. The gene calls are TRBV18 and TRBJ2-7; 10 bases agree with TRBD1. The ends lost 0 bases at V and 2 bases at J; junction bases unmatched: 4. From germline, CDR1 is KGHSH and CDR2 LQKENI. This CDR3 is built from 16 residues. DNA of the CDR3: TGTGCCAGCTCACCACCCAACGGACAGGGGGCCTACGAGCAGTACTTC. Its protein product is CASSPPNGQGAYEQYF.

The chain employs TRBV9 and TRBJ2-7; a possible D gene is TRBD2 (6 bases). The CDR3 loop spans 15 amino acids. Trimming took 4 bases from V and 0 from J, leaving 14 bases between them. CDR1 and CDR2 from the germline V gene are SGDLS and YYNGEE. The chain's CDR3 is CASSSDPGSSYEQYF. The DNA for the CDR3 is TGTGCCAGCAGCTCGGACCCCGGGAGCTCCTACGAGCAGTACTTC.

This CDR3 is CASSQPEPGTSGRERSEQYF. DNA of the CDR3: TGCGCCAGCAGTCAACCCGAACCAGGGACTAGCGGGAGGGAGAGGAGTGAGCAGTACTTC. This rearrangement joins TRBV23-1 to TRBJ2-7; 16 bases line up with TRBD2. TRBV23-1 is an ORF; its function is uncertain. CDR3 length: 20 residues. V was clipped by 2 bases and J by 7 bases; unmatched bases: 17.

The chain couples TRBV5-5 to TRBJ2-5; 7 bases map to TRBD1. Per the germline V gene, CDR1 is SGHKS and CDR2 is YYEKEE (reference sequence). The length of the CDR3 is 15 residues. With 0 bases clipped from V and 5 bases from J, the junction kept 7 bases outside the gene matches. The CDR3 DNA reads TGTGCCAGCAGCTTGGGGGTAGGGGGCAGGGAGACCCAGTACTTC. It translates to CASSLGVGGRETQYF.

This chain links TRBV7-2 with TRBJ2-4; D is undetermined. V lost 1 base and J 3 bases, leaving 7 bases between the germline ends. CDR3 length equals 14 residues. Germline CDR1 and CDR2: SGHTA and FQGNSA. CDR3 protein: CASSLDPGKNIQYF. The CDR3 DNA reads as TGTGCCAGCAGCTTAGATCCAGGCAAAAACATTCAGTACTTC.

The V gene is TRBV2, the J gene TRBJ2-5, with D possibly being TRBD2 (6 bases). This CDR3 is 14 amino acids long. The germline V and J ends were trimmed by 1 base and 4 bases, with 10 bases remaining between them. Germline values: CDR1 SNHLY, CDR2 FYNNEI. The CDR3: CASSEVGRGETQYF. The CDR3 DNA reads as TGTGCCAGCAGTGAAGTCGGGAGAGGAGAGACCCAGTACTTC.

This sequence joins TRBV7-2 and TRBJ2-7; possibly TRBD2 for D (6 bases). Germline lookup yields CDR1 SGHTA and CDR2 FQGNSA. Trimming took off 8 bases at V and 0 bases at J, with 11 bases between the two ends. This CDR3 region has 13 residues. The CDR3 is CASSQRVSYEQYF. CDR3 DNA sequence: TGTGCCAGCTCCCAGCGGGTCTCCTACGAGCAGTACTTC.

This chain joins TRBV9 and TRBJ2-5; 10 nucleotides align to TRBD1. J lost 5 bases, V lost 3 bases, and 7 bases had no gene match. In germline, CDR1 is SGDLS, CDR2 YYNGEE. The CDR3 extends over 15 amino acids. The CDR3 region is CASSETGGGWETQYF. The CDR3 DNA reads TGTGCCAGCAGCGAGACAGGGGGCGGATGGGAGACCCAGTACTTC.

The chain is built from TRBV9 and TRBJ2-5; 11 nucleotides line up with TRBD1. CDR1 is SGDLS, CDR2 YYNGEE, per germline. The CDR3 consists of 14 residues. V dropped 5 bases and J dropped 4; count of bases not matched to a gene: 4. The CDR3 protein is CASSSGQGGETQYF. In DNA, the CDR3 is TGTGCCAGCAGTTCGGGACAGGGGGGAGAGACCCAGTACTTC.

This chain uses TRBV28 with TRBJ1-5; possible D gene TRBD1, 6 bases. The V gene's germline CDR1 is MDHEN and CDR2 SYDVKM. Trimming shortened V by 6 bases and J by 6 bases, and 27 bases separated the two germline ends. This CDR3 is 18 amino acids long. CDR3 sequence (DNA): TGTGCCAGCAGACCAATAAATCCCGAGACAGGAAAGCGTCAGCCCCAGCATTTT. This translates into CASRPINPETGKRQPQHF.

This clone was observed once. This same CDR3 is encoded by further DNA sequences in the sample. The J gene is TRBJ2-1, the V gene TRBV28, with TRBD1 matching 8 bases. The J segment lost 1 base and the V segment lost 6 bases, leaving 8 bases of the junction unmatched. Germline loops: CDR1 MDHEN, CDR2 SYDVKM. The CDR3 has 16 residues. The CDR3 bases are TGTGCCAGCAGCCCCCCCGGACAGGGTTCCTACAATGAGCAGTTCTTC. This codes for CASSPPGQGSYNEQFF.

The chain has TRBV7-2 and TRBJ2-1; the D is unclear. The germline V gene encodes CDR1 SGHTA and CDR2 FQGNSA. Trimming removed 5 bases at V and 1 base at J, with 9 bases between. The CDR3 has 14 residues. CDR3 in DNA: TGTGCCAGCAGCCAACATGCTTCCTACAATGAGCAGTTCTTC. Translation gives CASSQHASYNEQFF.

The chain employs TRBV5-1 and TRBJ2-5; the D gene is possibly TRBD1 (5 bases). V lost 2 bases and J lost 5, with 13 bases in between. Per germline, CDR1 SGHRS and CDR2 YFSETQ. The CDR3 totals 14 residues. The CDR3 sequence is CASSFQGWGETQYF. In DNA form, the CDR3 reads TGCGCCAGCAGCTTCCAGGGTTGGGGTGAGACCCAGTACTTC.

This chain links TRBV7-3 with TRBJ2-3; 12 bases agree with TRBD2. The J segment lost 6 bases and the V segment lost 2 bases, leaving 12 bases of the junction unmatched. From germline, CDR1 is SGHTA and CDR2 FQGTGA. CDR3 length equals 18 residues. The CDR3: CASSLAPRTSGIGDTQYF. CDR3 nucleotides: TGTGCCAGCAGCTTAGCTCCGAGGACTAGCGGGATTGGCGATACGCAGTATTTT.

V and J are TRBV12-1 and TRBJ1-5. TRBV12-1 is a recognized pseudogene. This CDR3 region has 14 residues. DNA of the CDR3: TGTGCCAGCACCCCCGGGTGGTTCAATCAGCCCCAGCATTTT. Translating it yields CASTPGWFNQPQHF.

The J gene is TRBJ2-5, the V gene TRBV5-8; unclear D gene. CDR3 length: 14 residues. Trimming removed 0 bases from V and 4 bases from J, with 10 bases in between. Germline loops: CDR1 SGHTS, CDR2 YDEGEE. The CDR3 loop reads CASSLGQVGETQYF. DNA for the CDR3: TGTGCCAGCAGCTTGGGCCAGGTGGGAGAGACCCAGTACTTC.

V and J are TRBV2 and TRBJ1-2; the D gene is possibly TRBD1 (6 bases). V dropped 5 bases and J dropped 3 bases, with 13 bases sitting between them. This CDR3 spans 14 amino acids. Germline V gene data show CDR1 as SNHLY and CDR2 as FYNNEI. CDR3 sequence: CASSLGQPDYGYTF. The CDR3 nucleotides read TGTGCCAGCAGTCTAGGACAGCCTGACTATGGCTACACCTTC.

This clone occurred once. The J gene is TRBJ2-7, the V gene TRBV20-1; D is unclear. The CDR3 is 13 amino acids. Germline V gene lookup returns CDR1 DFQATT and CDR2 SNEGSKA (reference sequence). V was clipped by 3 bases and J by 0 bases, with 9 bases between them. CDR3: CSASRGSSYEQYF. Written as DNA, the CDR3 is TGCAGTGCTAGTCGCGGTAGCTCCTACGAGCAGTACTTC.

V is TRBV7-9 and J is TRBJ1-2, with 8 nucleotides matching TRBD1. The V gene end was trimmed by 1 base and the J gene end by 7 bases; junction bases not matched to a gene: 5. Per the germline V gene, CDR1 is SEHNR and CDR2 is FQNEAQ (reference sequence). The CDR3 contains 14 residues. The CDR3 DNA reads as TGTGCCAGCAGCTTAGGCAGGGGGCAGGTTGGCTACACCTTC. Protein: CASSLGRGQVGYTF.

V usage is TRBV2 and J usage is TRBJ2-7; the D gene is possibly TRBD1 (6 bases). The CDR3 is 15 amino acids. The germline CDR1 and CDR2 sequences are SNHLY and FYNNEI. V was clipped by 5 bases and J by 6 bases, with 20 bases between them. The CDR3 DNA is TGTGCCAGCAGTCTATCCCGTTTGGGGGCGGGCGAGCAGTACTTC. Residues: CASSLSRLGAGEQYF.

This chain uses TRBV14 with TRBJ2-7, with D tentatively TRBD2 (5 bases). The CDR3 runs 14 residues. V was clipped by 4 bases and J by 4 bases, with 14 bases between them. Germline CDR1 and CDR2: SGHDN and FVKESK. This CDR3 is CASSRGRGGYEQYF. For the CDR3, the DNA is TGTGCCAGCAGCCGCGGCCGGGGTGGATACGAGCAGTACTTC. Using reference TRBV14 and TRBJ2-7 for the parts outside the CDR3, the full variable domain is EAGVTQFPSHSVIEKGQTVTLRCDPISGHDNLYWYRRVMGKEIKFLLHFVKESKQDESGMPNNRFLAERTGGTYSTLKVQPAELEDSGVYFCASSRGRGGYEQYFGPGTRLTVT.

The V gene is TRBV27, the J gene TRBJ1-4, with D possibly being TRBD1 (6 bases). CDR1 MNHEY and CDR2 SMNVEV come from the germline V gene (reference sequence). The CDR3 runs to 20 residues. Trimming removed 4 bases from V and 0 bases from J, with 24 bases in between. The CDR3 here is CASSYSRRTATAATNEKLFF. The CDR3 coding sequence is TGTGCCAGCAGTTATTCGAGACGGACAGCCACAGCCGCAACTAATGAAAAACTGTTTTTT.

In this sample, this clone turned up once. The V call is TRBV6-5, the J call TRBJ2-1, with TRBD2 as a possible D gene (5 bases). Germline V gene sequence: CDR1 MNHEY, CDR2 SVGAGI. The CDR3 loop spans 13 amino acids. Trimming cost V 8 bases and J 0 bases, with 8 bases left between them. CDR3 bases: TGTGCCAGCGGAGGCATCTCCTACAATGAGCAGTTCTTC. Residues: CASGGISYNEQFF.

This chain links TRBV28 with TRBJ2-2; TRBD1 agrees at 7 bases. The junction had 5 bases not matched to a gene; V was cut back by 1 base and J by 0 bases. The CDR3 is 17 residues long. The germline V gene encodes CDR1 MDHEN and CDR2 SYDVKM. The CDR3 DNA follows: TGTGCCAGCAGTTTATTGAGGGGGCCCGCGAACACCGGGGAGCTGTTTTTT. Amino acids: CASSLLRGPANTGELFF.

This rearrangement joins TRBV15 to TRBJ1-5; TRBD1 aligns across 12 bases. The CDR3 runs to 17 residues. With V trimmed by 1 base and J by 2 bases, 3 bases remained unmatched. From germline, CDR1 is LNHNV and CDR2 YYDKDF (reference sequence). The CDR3: CATSRGGTGGRNQPQHF. CDR3 nucleotides: TGTGCCACCAGCAGAGGAGGGACAGGGGGCCGCAATCAGCCCCAGCATTTT.

The rearrangement links TRBV9 to TRBJ1-6; possible D gene TRBD1, 6 bases. The CDR3 sequence is 14 residues long. V shed 2 bases and J shed 9 bases, with 12 bases lying between them. Per the germline V gene, CDR1 is SGDLS and CDR2 is YYNGEE. The CDR3 bases are TGTGCCAGCAGCGTCGGGGGGGCGGGTTCACCCCTCCACTTT. Amino acid sequence: CASSVGGAGSPLHF.

V is TRBV11-2 and J is TRBJ2-7; 10 bases are a match to TRBD2. The trim removed 5 bases at V and 0 bases at J, leaving 4 bases unmatched. Germline values: CDR1 SGHAT, CDR2 FQNNGV. The CDR3 is 15 residues long. CDR3 DNA sequence: TGTGCCAGCAGCCCCGGACTAGCGGACTCCTACGAGCAGTACTTC. This codes for CASSPGLADSYEQYF.

The count of this clone is one. The chain employs TRBV20-1 and TRBJ2-7; D uncertain. Trimming shortened V by 1 base and J by 6 bases, and 7 bases separated the two germline ends. Germline V gives CDR1 DFQATT, CDR2 SNEGSKA (reference sequence). This CDR3 is built from 11 residues. The CDR3 reads CSARGRREQYF. The CDR3 DNA follows: TGCAGTGCTAGAGGCAGGCGCGAGCAGTACTTC.

This chain links TRBV7-9 with TRBJ2-3; D gene uncertain. CDR3 size: 12 residues. The germline V gene has CDR1 SEHNR and CDR2 FQNEAQ (reference sequence). Between the trimmed V and J ends, which lost 5 bases and 6 bases, there was a span of 9 bases. The chain's CDR3 is CASSPVVDTQYF. DNA of the CDR3: TGTGCCAGCAGCCCAGTGGTGGATACGCAGTATTTT.

The chain combines TRBV19 with TRBJ1-5; the D is unclear. Trimming cost V 5 bases and J 7 bases, with 15 bases left between them. The CDR3 consists of 14 residues. Germline-derived CDR1 and CDR2 are LNHDA and SQIVND (reference sequence). CDR3 coding DNA: TGTGCCAGTAGTCCGGCAGGACTAGGGCAGCCCCAGCATTTT. This sequence encodes CASSPAGLGQPQHF.

This chain connects TRBV5-6 to TRBJ2-3; 9 bases map to TRBD2. J lost 5 bases, V lost 4 bases, and 2 bases had no gene match. The CDR3 has 13 amino acids. The germline V gene has CDR1 SGHDT and CDR2 YYEEEE. CDR3 coding DNA: TGTGCCAGCAGCGTGCGGGGGGGAGATACGCAGTATTTT. It translates to CASSVRGGDTQYF.